One and the same sample provided the 29 T cell receptor beta chains below, sequenced in a study of blood T cell repertoires in COVID-19. Data came from immunoSEQ multiplex PCR; TCRdb stores just in-frame clones and leaves some out. This table has tens of thousands of clones, roughly 90% appearing once. Sequencing was carried out using peripheral blood. All receptors derive from a man in his forties or fifties with active COVID-19.

This clone occurred once. The chain is built from TRBV5-1 and TRBJ1-2; D may be TRBD1 (5 bases). In germline, CDR1 is SGHRS, CDR2 YFSETQ. V lost 2 bases and J lost 7, with 24 bases in between. CDR3 length: 17 residues. This chain's CDR3 is CASSFDGATPERVGYTF. The CDR3 DNA follows: TGCGCCAGCAGCTTTGATGGGGCTACCCCCGAAAGGGTTGGCTACACCTTC.

This clone was seen a few times. J is TRBJ2-7 and V is TRBV7-9; possibly TRBD2 for D (6 bases). The germline V gene encodes CDR1 SEHNR and CDR2 FQNEAQ (reference sequence). V lost 5 bases to trimming and J lost 4 bases, with 12 bases between them. The CDR3 consists of 13 residues. CDR3 amino acids: CASSVGTSYEQYF. CDR3 nucleotide sequence: TGTGCCAGCAGCGTCGGGACTTCATACGAGCAGTACTTC.

The V and J genes are TRBV5-6 and TRBJ2-7; TRBD1 aligns across 7 bases. The CDR3 is made up of 13 amino acids. Germline loops: CDR1 SGHDT, CDR2 YYEEEE. V lost 2 bases to trimming and J lost 3 bases; unmatched junction nucleotides: 2. The CDR3 loop reads CASSLRTGYEQYF. The CDR3, as DNA: TGTGCCAGCAGCTTAAGGACAGGCTACGAGCAGTACTTC. The complete variable domain, with remaining parts taken from reference TRBV5-6 and TRBJ2-7, reads DAGVTQSPTHLIKTRGQQVTLRCSPKSGHDTVSWYQQALGQGPQFIFQYYEEEERQRGNFPDRFSGHQFPNYSSELNVNALLLGDSALYLCASSLRTGYEQYFGPGTRLTVT.

The V and J genes are TRBV29-1 and TRBJ1-1; no firm D call. Germline CDR1 and CDR2: SQVTM and ANQGSEA. Trimming removed 6 bases at V and 0 bases at J, with 17 bases between. The CDR3 covers 15 residues. This chain's CDR3 is CSVPVQSQVNTEAFF. The CDR3 region has the DNA TGCAGCGTCCCCGTGCAAAGTCAGGTGAACACTGAAGCTTTCTTT.

This clone was seen just once. The chain is built from TRBV5-4 and TRBJ2-5; 8 nucleotides agree with TRBD1. This CDR3 is 15 amino acids long. The germline gives CDR1 SGHNT, CDR2 YYREEE (reference sequence). V lost 0 bases and J lost 4; bases outside the gene matches: 5. In DNA form, the CDR3 reads TGTGCCAGCAGCTTGGTCGGACAGGGTCGAGAGACCCAGTACTTC. It specifies CASSLVGQGRETQYF.

V and J are TRBV5-1 and TRBJ1-6; the match to TRBD1 covers 7 bases. The CDR3 is 15 residues long. Losses at the gene ends were 0 bases for V and 8 bases for J; bases not matched to a gene: 5. CDR1 SGHRS and CDR2 YFSETQ come from the germline V gene. The chain's CDR3 is CASSLADRVDSPLHF. Written as DNA, the CDR3 is TGCGCCAGCAGCTTGGCCGACAGGGTGGATTCACCCCTCCACTTT.

V gene TRBV28 combines with J gene TRBJ1-2, with unresolved D. Germline lookup yields CDR1 MDHEN and CDR2 SYDVKM. Trimming removed 3 bases from V and 4 bases from J, with 9 bases in between. The CDR3 covers 13 residues. The CDR3 DNA follows: TGTGCCAGCAGTTTCTCCGAGGGCTATGGCTACACCTTC. It encodes CASSFSEGYGYTF.

This sequence joins TRBV24-1 and TRBJ2-3, with TRBD2 matching 7 bases. CDR3 length: 16 residues. Germline V gene lookup returns CDR1 KGHDR and CDR2 SFDVKD. Unmatched junction bases numbered 7, after V lost 2 bases and J lost 3 bases. This chain's CDR3 is CATSDSIAGDTDTQYF. In nucleotides, the CDR3 is TGTGCCACCAGTGATTCAATAGCGGGTGATACAGATACGCAGTATTTT.

This sequence joins TRBV10-3 and TRBJ2-3; TRBD1 is a possible D gene (6 bases). Germline loops: CDR1 ENHRY, CDR2 SYGVKD. This CDR3 is 15 amino acids long. The V gene lost 2 bases and the J gene lost 6 bases, with 15 bases spanning the gap. The CDR3, as DNA: TGTGCCATCAGTGAGCCAGGACAGTATGGGGATACGCAGTATTTT. Residues: CAISEPGQYGDTQYF.

The rearrangement links TRBV2 to TRBJ1-6; 7 nucleotides match TRBD1. Germline CDR1 SNHLY, CDR2 FYNNEI. With V trimmed by 6 bases and J by 6 bases, 5 bases remained unmatched. The CDR3 sequence is 14 residues long. CDR3 nucleotides: TGTGCCAGCAGGGCCGGGACAGTTAATTCACCCCTCCACTTT. Its protein is CASRAGTVNSPLHF.

This clone was seen only once. The gene calls are TRBV12-5 and TRBJ2-1; a weak D match, TRBD2 (5 bases). CDR3 length: 12 amino acids. The V gene's germline CDR1 is LGHNT and CDR2 FRNRAP. Trimming took 7 bases from V and 5 from J, leaving 9 bases between them. For the CDR3, the DNA is TGTGCTAGTGCCCCGAGGGACAATGAGCAGTTCTTC. It translates to CASAPRDNEQFF. Variable domain in full (rest from reference TRBV12-5 and TRBJ2-1): DARVTQTPRHKVTEMGQEVTMRCQPILGHNTVFWYRQTMMQGLELLAYFRNRAPLDDSGMPKDRFSAEMPDATLATLKIQPSEPRDSAVYFCASAPRDNEQFFGPGTRLTVL.

This clone was observed once. The rearrangement uses TRBV3-1 (or the pseudogene TRBV3-2) and TRBJ2-3, with 8 bases lining up with TRBD1. CDR1 and CDR2 from the germline V gene are LGHDT and YNNKEL (reference sequence). This CDR3 comprises 16 residues. J was trimmed by 5 bases and V by 1 base; bases with no gene match: 8. The CDR3 loop reads CASSQGAGGAGDTQYF. As DNA, the CDR3 is TGTGCCAGCAGCCAAGGGGCAGGGGGCGCAGGAGATACGCAGTATTTT.

This rearrangement joins TRBV28 to TRBJ1-5; 7 bases agree with TRBD1. The trim removed 6 bases at V and 4 bases at J, leaving 6 bases unmatched. CDR3 length: 14 residues. Looked up from germline, CDR1 is MDHEN and CDR2 is SYDVKM. CDR3 coding DNA: TGTGCCAGCAGATCCCCGGGACAGAATCAGCCCCAGCATTTT. Amino acids: CASRSPGQNQPQHF.

The gene calls are TRBV7-9 and TRBJ2-1, with TRBD1 matching 8 bases. The ends lost 5 bases at V and 0 bases at J; junction bases unmatched: 6. CDR1 and CDR2 from the germline V gene are SEHNR and FQNEAQ (reference sequence). The CDR3 length is 16 residues. The CDR3 here is CASSPRQGSSYNEQFF. CDR3 in DNA: TGTGCCAGCAGCCCCCGACAGGGGAGCTCCTACAATGAGCAGTTCTTC.

CDR3 coding DNA: TGTGCCAGTAGTAAGGGACTTTATGGCTACACCTTC. Its protein is CASSKGLYGYTF. The genes are TRBV19 and TRBJ1-2; tentative D call: TRBD1 (5 bases). The germline CDR1 and CDR2 sequences are LNHDA and SQIVND (reference sequence). The CDR3 contains 12 residues. Trimming removed 4 bases at V and 5 bases at J, with 8 bases between.

CDR3 residues: CASSYGTSVGYEQYV. CDR3 nucleotide sequence: TGTGCCAGCAGTTACGGGACTAGCGTGGGGTACGAGCAGTACGTC. The rearrangement joins TRBV6-5 to TRBJ2-7, with 10 bases matching TRBD2. Germline-derived CDR1 and CDR2 are MNHEY and SVGAGI. Losses at the gene ends were 2 bases for V and 4 bases for J; bases not matched to a gene: 5. This CDR3 comprises 15 residues.

The rearrangement joins TRBV7-2 to TRBJ1-1; D gene ambiguous. Looked up from germline, CDR1 is SGHTA and CDR2 is FQGNSA. The CDR3 spans 14 residues. Deletions cut 1 base from V and 0 bases from J, with 6 bases between. CDR3 bases: TGTGCCAGCAGCTTAGTGGCAGTGAACACTGAAGCTTTCTTT. It encodes CASSLVAVNTEAFF.

In the case of this clone: Different DNA sequences within this sample yield the same CDR3. The gene calls are TRBV7-3 and TRBJ2-3, with no clear D. The V end was cut by 3 bases, the J end by 2 bases, with 12 bases between. Germline assignment: CDR1 SGHTA and CDR2 FQGTGA. This CDR3 spans 15 amino acids. The CDR3 sequence is CASSLAGGSTDTQYF. CDR3 sequence (DNA): TGTGCCAGCAGCTTGGCCGGCGGTTCCACAGATACGCAGTATTTT.

This clone was observed a single time. This chain uses TRBV4-3 with TRBJ1-2; 7 positions agree with TRBD1. The CDR3 is 15 residues long. Germline values: CDR1 LGHNA, CDR2 YSLEER. The junction had 9 bases not matched to a gene; V was cut back by 0 bases and J by 8 bases. The CDR3 DNA reads TGCGCCAGCAGCCAAGATGAGGGGGCGCGTACAGGCTACACCTTC. This gives the protein CASSQDEGARTGYTF.

This sequence joins TRBV30 and TRBJ1-2, with a tentative D call TRBD1 (6 bases). With 0 bases removed from V and 8 bases from J, the gap between germline ends came to 13 bases. CDR1 and CDR2 (germline): GTSNPN, SVGIG (reference sequence). The CDR3 length is 13 residues. This CDR3 is CAWSVQGLGGYTF. The CDR3 DNA sequence: TGTGCCTGGAGTGTACAGGGCCTGGGGGGCTACACCTTC.

The chain uses TRBV20-1 and TRBJ2-3; the D gene is possibly TRBD1 (6 bases). This CDR3 has 11 residues. CDR1 and CDR2 (germline): DFQATT, SNEGSKA (reference sequence). V gave up 7 bases and J gave up 4 bases, with 9 bases separating them. The CDR3 here is CSVNRADTQYF. CDR3 DNA: TGCAGTGTTAACAGGGCAGATACGCAGTATTTT.

This clone has only one observation. The V gene is TRBV7-2, the J gene TRBJ1-6; the D is unclear. The germline V gene has CDR1 SGHTA and CDR2 FQGNSA. With 4 bases removed from V and 5 bases from J, the gap between germline ends came to 18 bases. The CDR3 runs to 17 residues. The CDR3 bases are TGTGCCAGCAGCTCCGAGAGGCCGGGGTGGAATAATTCACCCCTCCACTTT. This codes for CASSSERPGWNNSPLHF.

The CDR3 nucleotides are TGTGCCAGCAGGGACAGGTCCCAAGAGACCCAGTACTTC. Translation gives CASRDRSQETQYF. The rearrangement uses TRBV11-3 and TRBJ2-5; 7 bases fit TRBD1. Trimming took 6 bases from V and 1 from J; bases not matched to a gene: 2. CDR1 and CDR2 from the germline V gene are SGHNT and YENEEA. The CDR3 extends over 13 amino acids.

This chain connects TRBV11-3 to TRBJ2-3; TRBD2 agrees at 10 bases. With 4 bases clipped from V and 0 bases from J, the junction kept 1 base outside the gene matches. Germline V gene sequence: CDR1 SGHNT, CDR2 YENEEA. The CDR3 has 15 amino acids. CDR3 bases: TGTGCCAGCAGCTATAGCGGGGGGAGCACAGATACGCAGTATTTT. This sequence encodes CASSYSGGSTDTQYF.

V usage is TRBV4-1 and J usage is TRBJ1-2, with 7 bases fitting TRBD1. This CDR3 is built from 13 residues. The J segment lost 4 bases and the V segment lost 4 bases, leaving 3 bases of the junction unmatched. Germline loops: CDR1 MGHRA, CDR2 YSYEKL. The DNA for the CDR3 is TGCGCCAGCAGCCCCGGGACAGTCTATGGCTACACCTTC. It yields the protein CASSPGTVYGYTF.

The chain recombines TRBV27 with TRBJ2-5; TRBD1 matches 7 bases. The trim removed 5 bases at V and 4 bases at J, leaving 10 bases unmatched. CDR3 length: 15 residues. Germline CDR1 reads MNHEY; CDR2 reads SMNVEV (reference sequence). The CDR3 bases are TGTGCCAGCAGTGGAGACAGGGCGGTATTAGAGACCCAGTACTTC. Translated: CASSGDRAVLETQYF.

The J gene is TRBJ1-2, the V gene TRBV18; possible D gene TRBD1, 6 bases. The CDR3 covers 13 residues. Germline V CDR1 and CDR2: KGHSH, LQKENI. Trimming removed 6 bases at V and 10 bases at J, with 18 bases between. The CDR3 DNA reads TGTGCCAGCTCGCCGCCGAACAGGGATGACTACACCTTC. It yields the protein CASSPPNRDDYTF.

The table lists this clone with a count of one. The chain has TRBV30 and TRBJ2-1; D possibly corresponds to TRBD1 (5 bases). Deletions cut 2 bases from V and 10 bases from J, with 12 bases between. The CDR3 consists of 12 residues. Per the germline V gene, CDR1 is GTSNPN and CDR2 is SVGIG (reference sequence). The CDR3 DNA follows: TGTGCCTGGAGTCCCCAGGGTACCGAGCAGTTCTTC. Translated: CAWSPQGTEQFF.

V is TRBV19 and J is TRBJ1-2; D is unclear. V lost 7 bases and J lost 2, with 14 bases in between. The CDR3 length is 14 residues. Germline CDR1 LNHDA, CDR2 SQIVND (reference sequence). CDR3 sequence: CASTPSPKNYGYTF. CDR3 DNA: TGTGCCAGTACGCCGAGCCCGAAAAACTATGGCTACACCTTC.